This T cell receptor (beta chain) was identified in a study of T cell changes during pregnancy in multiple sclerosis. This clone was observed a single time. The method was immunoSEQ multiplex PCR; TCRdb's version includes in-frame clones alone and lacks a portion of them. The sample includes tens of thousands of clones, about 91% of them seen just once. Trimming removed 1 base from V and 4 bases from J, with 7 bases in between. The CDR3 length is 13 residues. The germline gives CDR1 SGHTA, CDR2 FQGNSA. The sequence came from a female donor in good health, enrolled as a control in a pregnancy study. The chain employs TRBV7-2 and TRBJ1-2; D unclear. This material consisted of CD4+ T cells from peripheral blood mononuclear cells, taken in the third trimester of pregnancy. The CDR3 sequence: CASSLDGTYGYTF. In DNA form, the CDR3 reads TGTGCCAGCAGCTTAGATGGCACCTATGGCTACACCTTC.